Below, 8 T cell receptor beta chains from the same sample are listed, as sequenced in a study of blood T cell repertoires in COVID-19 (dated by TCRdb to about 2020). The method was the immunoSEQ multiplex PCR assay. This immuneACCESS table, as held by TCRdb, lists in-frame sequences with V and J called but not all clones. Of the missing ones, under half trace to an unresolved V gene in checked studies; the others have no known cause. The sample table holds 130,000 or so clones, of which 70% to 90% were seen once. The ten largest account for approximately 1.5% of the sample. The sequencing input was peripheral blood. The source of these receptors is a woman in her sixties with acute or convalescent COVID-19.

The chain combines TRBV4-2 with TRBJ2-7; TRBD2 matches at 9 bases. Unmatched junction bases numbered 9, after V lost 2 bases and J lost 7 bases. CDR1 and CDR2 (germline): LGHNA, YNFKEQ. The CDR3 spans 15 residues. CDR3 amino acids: CASSQSGGIVLEQYF. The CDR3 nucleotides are TGTGCCAGCAGCCAAAGCGGGGGGATCGTTCTGGAGCAGTACTTC.

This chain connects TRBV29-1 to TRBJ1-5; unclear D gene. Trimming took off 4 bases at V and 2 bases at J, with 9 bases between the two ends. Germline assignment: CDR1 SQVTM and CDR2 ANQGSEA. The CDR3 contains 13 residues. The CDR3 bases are TGCAGCGTTGGAGGTGTGCGCAATCAGCCCCAGCATTTT. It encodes CSVGGVRNQPQHF. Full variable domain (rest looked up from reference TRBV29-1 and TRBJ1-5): SAVISQKPSRDICQRGTSLTIQCQVDSQVTMMFWYRQQPGQSLTLIATANQGSEATYESGFVIDKFPISRPNLTFSTLTVSNMSPEDSSIYLCSVGGVRNQPQHFGDGTRLSIL.

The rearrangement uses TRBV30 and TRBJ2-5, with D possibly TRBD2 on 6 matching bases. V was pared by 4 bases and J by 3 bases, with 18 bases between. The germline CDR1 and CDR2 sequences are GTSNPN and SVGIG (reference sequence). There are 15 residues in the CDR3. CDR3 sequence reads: CAWKWLGGLKETQYF. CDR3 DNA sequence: TGTGCCTGGAAATGGCTAGGAGGGTTGAAAGAGACCCAGTACTTC.

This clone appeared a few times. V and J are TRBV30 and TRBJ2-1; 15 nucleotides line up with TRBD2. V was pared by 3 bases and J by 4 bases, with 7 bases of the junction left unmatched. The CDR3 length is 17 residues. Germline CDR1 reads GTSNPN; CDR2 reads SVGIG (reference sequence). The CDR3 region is CAWSRGLAGGQYNEQFF. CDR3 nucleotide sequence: TGTGCCTGGAGCCGAGGACTAGCGGGGGGGCAATACAATGAGCAGTTCTTC.

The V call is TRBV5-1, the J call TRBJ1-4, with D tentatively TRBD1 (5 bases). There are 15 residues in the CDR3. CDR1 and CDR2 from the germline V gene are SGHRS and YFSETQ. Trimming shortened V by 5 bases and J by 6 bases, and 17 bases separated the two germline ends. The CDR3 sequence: CASSRDGGRDEKLFF. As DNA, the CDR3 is TGCGCCAGCAGTCGGGACGGTGGGAGGGATGAAAAACTGTTTTTT. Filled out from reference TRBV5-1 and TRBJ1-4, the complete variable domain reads KAGVTQTPRYLIKTRGQQVTLSCSPISGHRSVSWYQQTPGQGLQFLFEYFSETQRNKGNFPGRFSGRQFSNSRSEMNVSTLELGDSALYLCASSRDGGRDEKLFFGSGTQLSVL.

CDR3 bases: TGCAGCGCCCGAGGGGGTACCTACGAGCAGTACTTC. Protein: CSARGGTYEQYF. The chain links TRBV29-1 to TRBJ2-7, with D possibly being TRBD1 (6 bases). The length of the CDR3 is 12 residues. Germline CDR1 and CDR2: SQVTM and ANQGSEA. V dropped 7 bases and J dropped 2 bases, with 12 bases sitting between them.

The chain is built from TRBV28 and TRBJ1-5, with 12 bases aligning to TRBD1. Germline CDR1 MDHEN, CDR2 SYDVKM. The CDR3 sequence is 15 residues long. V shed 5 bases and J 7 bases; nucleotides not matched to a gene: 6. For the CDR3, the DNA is TGTGCCAGCAGTGGGGGGACAGGGGGCGGCCAGCCCCAGCATTTT. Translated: CASSGGTGGGQPQHF.

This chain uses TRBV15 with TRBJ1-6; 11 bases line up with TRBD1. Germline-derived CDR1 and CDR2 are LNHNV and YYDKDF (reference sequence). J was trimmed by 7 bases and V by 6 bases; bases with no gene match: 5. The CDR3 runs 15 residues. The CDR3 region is CATRVDRGQNSPLHF. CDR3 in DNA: TGTGCCACCAGGGTGGACAGGGGGCAAAATTCACCCCTCCACTTT.